One and the same sample provided the 24 T cell receptor beta chains below, sequenced in a study of monozygotic twins with cystic fibrosis. Clones were sequenced by immunoSEQ multiplex PCR, and TCRdb holds only the in-frame ones, with some missing. The table lists around 35,000 clones, over 75% of them singletons. Sequencing was done on a sample of blood. These receptor sequences come from a girl aged 2 to 9 with cystic fibrosis.

The rearrangement joins TRBV21-1 to TRBJ2-7; the table's TRBD1 call for D was not verified on the DNA. TRBV21-1 is tagged as a pseudogene. The CDR3 contains 18 residues. CDR3 region: CASSKGIPRQGVIYEQYF. Written as DNA, the CDR3 is TGTGCCAGCAGCAAAGGCATTCCCCGACAGGGTGTAATCTACGAGCAGTACTTC.

This clone has a single count. V and J are TRBV29-1 and TRBJ2-5; TRBD1 might be the D (6 bases). CDR3 length: 12 amino acids. Germline CDR1 reads SQVTM; CDR2 reads ANQGSEA. V was trimmed by 6 bases and J by 0 bases, leaving 8 bases between them. The chain's CDR3 is CSVGHHQETQYF. The DNA for the CDR3 is TGCAGCGTGGGACACCACCAAGAGACCCAGTACTTC.

V usage is TRBV10-3 and J usage is TRBJ2-5; 9 bases map to TRBD2. CDR3 length: 18 residues. From germline, CDR1 is ENHRY and CDR2 SYGVKD. V was clipped by 0 bases and J by 2 bases; unmatched bases: 10. The CDR3 DNA reads TGTGCCATCAGTGAGTCGAATTTTGGCCTAGCGGGGCAAGAGACCCAGTACTTC. As protein: CAISESNFGLAGQETQYF.

This clone was observed a single time. The J gene is TRBJ1-2, the V gene TRBV15, with D unclear. Looked up from germline, CDR1 is LNHNV and CDR2 is YYDKDF (reference sequence). The ends were cut back, 3 bases at V and 10 bases at J, with 9 bases in the middle. The CDR3 loop spans 11 amino acids. This CDR3 is CATSSRSLYTF. The CDR3 coding sequence is TGTGCCACCAGCAGTAGATCCCTCTACACCTTC.

The chain is built from TRBV15 and TRBJ2-7; the D call may be TRBD1 or TRBD2 (6 bases each). Germline V gives CDR1 LNHNV, CDR2 YYDKDF (reference sequence). Trimming took off 3 bases at V and 4 bases at J, with 16 bases between the two ends. The CDR3 runs to 15 residues. CDR3 protein: CATSSNSGARYEQYF. The DNA for the CDR3 is TGTGCCACCAGCAGCAACTCGGGGGCCAGGTACGAGCAGTACTTC.

The J gene is TRBJ1-2, the V gene TRBV4-3, with D possibly being TRBD1 (5 bases). The ends were cut back, 1 base at V and 1 base at J, with 16 bases in the middle. The length of the CDR3 is 17 residues. Germline V gene sequence: CDR1 LGHNA, CDR2 YSLEER. The DNA for the CDR3 is TGCGCCAGCAGCCAAGCGGGGACGGACGCATTTAACTATGGCTACACCTTC. It is translated as CASSQAGTDAFNYGYTF.

The V call is TRBV6-4, the J call TRBJ2-2; TRBD1 is a possible D gene (6 bases). Per the germline V gene, CDR1 is MRHNA and CDR2 is SNTAGT. The CDR3 runs to 17 residues. V was shortened by 6 bases and J by 4 bases, with 21 bases between the two germline ends. CDR3 DNA sequence: TGTGCCAGCAGCGCAGCCACCGGGACATCGGGCACCGGGGAGCTGTTTTTT. It is translated as CASSAATGTSGTGELFF.

The chain couples TRBV9 to TRBJ1-5; 7 positions agree with TRBD1. Germline CDR1 reads SGDLS; CDR2 reads YYNGEE. The CDR3 spans 15 residues. The V and J ends lost 3 bases and 6 bases, in that order; junction bases with no gene match: 9. CDR3 sequence reads: CASSADREAGQPQHF. CDR3 bases: TGTGCCAGCAGCGCCGACAGGGAAGCCGGTCAGCCCCAGCATTTT.

The chain couples TRBV18 to TRBJ2-7; 14 nucleotides agree with TRBD2. The germline CDR1 and CDR2 sequences are KGHSH and LQKENI. Losses at the gene ends were 3 bases for V and 4 bases for J; bases not matched to a gene: 8. There are 17 residues in the CDR3. CDR3: CASSPTSGGAGGYEQYF. CDR3 bases: TGTGCCAGCTCACCGACTAGCGGGGGGGCCGGTGGATACGAGCAGTACTTC.

This clone was picked up a small number of times. This chain uses TRBV6-1 with TRBJ1-1, with D perhaps TRBD1 (5 bases). Germline V gene sequence: CDR1 MNHNS, CDR2 SASEGT. Trimming left V 8 bases short and J 8 bases short, with 12 bases between. The CDR3 consists of 11 residues. Here the CDR3 reads CASRGGAEAFF. The CDR3 DNA reads TGTGCCAGCCGTGGAGGGGCAGAAGCTTTCTTT.

The chain employs TRBV19 and TRBJ1-6; D is perhaps TRBD1 (5 bases). The germline CDR1 and CDR2 sequences are LNHDA and SQIVND (reference sequence). CDR3 length: 14 amino acids. Trimming removed 6 bases from V and 4 bases from J, with 10 bases in between. Here the CDR3 DNA reads TGTGCCAGTAGATTCAAGGGGTATAATTCACCCCTCCACTTT. It codes for CASRFKGYNSPLHF.

This clone was seen once. V gene TRBV9 combines with J gene TRBJ1-3; maybe TRBD1 (5 bases). The CDR3 extends over 13 amino acids. CDR1 and CDR2 (germline): SGDLS, YYNGEE. The V and J ends lost 5 bases and 0 bases respectively, with 6 bases between them. The chain's CDR3 is CASRGVSGNTIYF. The CDR3, as DNA: TGTGCCAGCAGGGGGGTCTCTGGAAACACCATATATTTT.

This chain links TRBV19 with TRBJ2-7; 11 nucleotides agree with TRBD2. The CDR3 loop spans 17 amino acids. Trimming at V came to 5 bases and at J to 0 bases, leaving 9 bases not matched to a gene. CDR1 is LNHDA and CDR2 is SQIVND in the germline V gene (reference sequence). Written as DNA, the CDR3 is TGTGCCAGTAGTTACGTGACTAGCGGGGCGAGCTCCTACGAGCAGTACTTC. It is translated as CASSYVTSGASSYEQYF.

The CDR3 nucleotides are TGTGCCAGCAGCGCCGAAGTTTGGGATACGCAGTATTTT. Its translation is CASSAEVWDTQYF. The chain carries TRBV9 and TRBJ2-3; unclear D gene. CDR3 length: 13 residues. The germline CDR1 and CDR2 sequences are SGDLS and YYNGEE. V lost 3 bases and J 6 bases, leaving 11 bases between the germline ends.

The gene calls are TRBV5-4 and TRBJ1-5; 7 positions match TRBD1. This CDR3 contains 15 residues. V dropped 0 bases and J dropped 3; count of bases not matched to a gene: 3. The V gene's germline CDR1 is SGHNT and CDR2 YYREEE (reference sequence). CDR3: CASSLGGGNNQPQHF. The DNA for the CDR3 is TGTGCCAGCAGCTTGGGAGGGGGCAACAATCAGCCCCAGCATTTT.

V usage is TRBV20-1 and J usage is TRBJ1-1; no reliable D call. The CDR3 contains 11 residues. The ends were cut back, 3 bases at V and 5 bases at J, with 7 bases in the middle. Germline-derived CDR1 and CDR2 are DFQATT and SNEGSKA (reference sequence). CDR3 sequence reads: CSASSRTEAFF. In DNA, the CDR3 is TGCAGTGCTAGCTCCCGGACTGAAGCTTTCTTT.

The chain uses TRBV6-4 and TRBJ2-3, with 7 bases matching TRBD1. CDR3 length equals 16 residues. J gave up 5 bases and V 7 bases, and 15 bases lay outside the gene matches. Germline V gene sequence: CDR1 MRHNA, CDR2 SNTAGT. The CDR3 nucleotides read TGTGCCAGCAAGGCTAATCCGGGACAGCAAGGAGATACGCAGTATTTT. Protein: CASKANPGQQGDTQYF.

V gene TRBV9 combines with J gene TRBJ1-3, with D hard to call. The CDR3 is 14 amino acids. Looked up from germline, CDR1 is SGDLS and CDR2 is YYNGEE. V gave up 3 bases and J gave up 4 bases, with 11 bases separating them. CDR3 nucleotides: TGTGCCAGCAGCGCTCCTACAGCCGGAAACACCATATATTTT. This sequence encodes CASSAPTAGNTIYF.

This clone turned up a few times. The junction departs from germline at one end; a sequencing error may be responsible. The V gene is TRBV19, the J gene TRBJ2-7, with TRBD1 matching 7 bases. The CDR3 runs 11 residues. The V gene's germline CDR1 is LNHDA and CDR2 SQIVND (reference sequence). CDR3 loop: CASSPARDRLF. CDR3 sequence (DNA): TGTGCCAGTAGTCCCGCAAGGGACAGACTCTTC.

V is TRBV6-1 and J is TRBJ2-1, with D uncertain. The CDR3 sequence is 11 residues long. The V gene lost 3 bases and the J gene lost 10 bases, with 7 bases spanning the gap. CDR1 is MNHNS and CDR2 is SASEGT in the germline V gene. DNA for the CDR3: TGTGCCAGCAGTGATTGGCCGGAGCAGTTCTTC. Its protein is CASSDWPEQFF.

The chain is built from TRBV5-4 and TRBJ1-2; D is perhaps TRBD1 (5 bases). Germline lookup yields CDR1 SGHNT and CDR2 YYREEE (reference sequence). CDR3 length equals 16 residues. Trimming stripped 4 bases from V and 8 bases from J, with 24 bases between. The CDR3 is CASSASSTEGKDGYTF. The CDR3 DNA reads TGTGCCAGCAGCGCCTCCTCCACGGAGGGGAAGGACGGCTACACCTTC. The complete variable domain, with remaining parts taken from reference TRBV5-4 and TRBJ1-2, reads ETGVTQSPTHLIKTRGQQVTLRCSSQSGHNTVSWYQQALGQGPQFIFQYYREEENGRGNFPPRFSGLQFPNYSSELNVNALELDDSALYLCASSASSTEGKDGYTFGSGTRLTVV.

V usage is TRBV29-1 and J usage is TRBJ2-1, with 8 bases identical to TRBD1. Trimming removed 4 bases from V and 4 bases from J; junction bases left unmatched: 6. The CDR3 is 14 residues long. Germline V gene sequence: CDR1 SQVTM, CDR2 ANQGSEA. CDR3 sequence: CSVASRGRYNEQFF. CDR3 coding DNA: TGCAGCGTTGCGTCCAGGGGGCGTTACAATGAGCAGTTCTTC.

The chain joins TRBV19 to TRBJ1-5, with D unclear. CDR3 size: 8 residues. CDR1 is LNHDA and CDR2 is SQIVND in the germline V gene (reference sequence). As DNA, the CDR3 is TGTGGTGGGCAGCCCCAGCATTTT. Protein sequence: CGGQPQHF.

The chain recombines TRBV5-6 with TRBJ1-1; no clear D gene. This CDR3 is 13 amino acids long. Trimming removed 4 bases from V and 3 bases from J, with 10 bases in between. Per the germline V gene, CDR1 is SGHDT and CDR2 is YYEEEE. The CDR3: CASSPRVDTEAFF. The CDR3 region has the DNA TGTGCCAGCAGCCCACGGGTAGACACTGAAGCTTTCTTT.